A single sample gave rise to the 26 T cell receptor beta chains below, sequenced in a study of control samples from healthy donors and cancer patients. The method was immunoSEQ multiplex PCR; TCRdb's version includes in-frame clones alone and lacks a portion of them. Of 150,000 or so clones listed, 94% are singletons. The sample comprised blood. The receptors originated from a woman in her 40s in good health.

The rearrangement links TRBV28 to TRBJ1-2, with 7 positions matching TRBD1. The CDR3 covers 16 residues. Germline CDR1 and CDR2: MDHEN and SYDVKM. After removal of 1 base from V and 6 bases from J, the junction contained 11 bases not matched to a gene. CDR3 nucleotide sequence: TGTGCCAGCAGTTTATCTCCACCCTCAGGGGGTAATGGCTACACCTTC. It specifies CASSLSPPSGGNGYTF.

The rearrangement uses TRBV7-9 and TRBJ1-2; no reliable D call. Between the trimmed V and J ends, which lost 1 base and 0 bases, there was a span of 9 bases. The CDR3 is made up of 15 amino acids. CDR1 and CDR2 (germline): SEHNR, FQNEAQ (reference sequence). The CDR3 DNA reads as TGTGCCAGCAGCTTAGGAAGCAGTACTAACTATGGCTACACCTTC. As protein: CASSLGSSTNYGYTF.

The rearrangement uses TRBV11-2 and TRBJ1-2; D unresolved. CDR3 length equals 15 residues. V lost 5 bases, J lost 0 bases, and 13 bases lay in between. Germline V gene data show CDR1 as SGHAT and CDR2 as FQNNGV. CDR3 in amino acids: CASSPVQHPNYGYTF. As DNA, the CDR3 is TGTGCCAGCAGCCCAGTACAGCATCCTAACTATGGCTACACCTTC.

The chain joins TRBV7-3 to TRBJ2-2; possibly TRBD2 for D (6 bases). The V and J ends lost 5 bases and 7 bases respectively, with 17 bases between them. The CDR3 is made up of 15 amino acids. The germline V gene encodes CDR1 SGHTA and CDR2 FQGTGA. The CDR3 protein is CASSLDSAGGGELFF. The CDR3 coding sequence is TGTGCCAGCAGCCTCGACTCGGCCGGGGGCGGGGAGCTGTTTTTT.

The V gene is TRBV5-1, the J gene TRBJ2-1; possibly TRBD2 for D (6 bases). V lost 5 bases and J lost 3, with 21 bases in between. This CDR3 comprises 17 residues. Germline V lookup: CDR1 SGHRS, CDR2 YFSETQ. CDR3 amino acids: CASRTAPTSRYYNEQFF. DNA for the CDR3: TGCGCCAGCAGGACAGCACCAACTAGCAGATACTACAATGAGCAGTTCTTC.

V is TRBV19 and J is TRBJ1-1, with D possibly matching TRBD1 (6 bases). The length of the CDR3 is 14 residues. V lost 7 bases, J lost 1 base, and 13 bases lay in between. Germline values: CDR1 LNHDA, CDR2 SQIVND (reference sequence). The CDR3 DNA reads TGTGCCAGTAAGGGGGAGTTGTCGAACACTGAAGCTTTCTTT. It is translated as CASKGELSNTEAFF. The full variable domain, rest sourced from reference TRBV19 and TRBJ1-1, is DGGITQSPKYLFRKEGQNVTLSCEQNLNHDAMYWYRQDPGQGLRLIYYSQIVNDFQKGDIAEGYSVSREKKESFPLTVTSAQKNPTAFYLCASKGELSNTEAFFGQGTRLTVV.

This rearrangement joins TRBV5-6 to TRBJ2-5; the D is unclear. CDR1 SGHDT and CDR2 YYEEEE come from the germline V gene. V lost 1 base to trimming and J lost 2 bases, with 9 bases between them. This CDR3 contains 14 residues. CDR3 bases: TGTGCCAGCAGCTTGATTATGGGACAAGAGACCCAGTACTTC. Its translation is CASSLIMGQETQYF.

The CDR3 DNA reads as TGTGCCATCAGGGAGGGGCATAGCGCGCAGTATTTT. Amino acids: CAIREGHSAQYF. The chain employs TRBV10-3 and TRBJ2-3, with D possibly matching TRBD2 (6 bases). The germline V gene encodes CDR1 ENHRY and CDR2 SYGVKD. The CDR3 consists of 12 residues. Trimming pared 6 bases from V and 10 bases from J, leaving 14 bases between.

This clone was recorded once. The chain joins TRBV6-5 to TRBJ2-5; 7 bases match TRBD2. Germline V gene sequence: CDR1 MNHEY, CDR2 SVGAGI. After removal of 2 bases from V and 4 bases from J, the junction contained 7 bases not matched to a gene. CDR3 size: 15 residues. CDR3 loop: CASSYGGGVGETQYF. The CDR3 region has the DNA TGTGCCAGCAGTTACGGGGGGGGAGTCGGAGAGACCCAGTACTTC.

This clone appeared once. The chain has TRBV2 and TRBJ1-2, with 8 bases aligning to TRBD1. The ends lost 4 bases at V and 8 bases at J; junction bases unmatched: 6. Germline CDR1 SNHLY, CDR2 FYNNEI. This CDR3 comprises 13 residues. CDR3 amino acids: CASSVQGVEGYTF. The CDR3 DNA is TGTGCCAGCAGTGTACAGGGGGTTGAAGGCTACACCTTC.

This clone is a singleton in its sample. The CDR3 DNA reads TGCAGCGTGGGGCGACAGTTGAACACTGAAGCTTTCTTT. It yields the protein CSVGRQLNTEAFF. The V gene is TRBV29-1, the J gene TRBJ1-1; possible D gene TRBD1, 5 bases. Germline V gene data show CDR1 as SQVTM and CDR2 as ANQGSEA. The CDR3 runs 13 residues. Trimming shortened V by 6 bases and J by 0 bases, and 11 bases separated the two germline ends.

V is TRBV19 and J is TRBJ1-5; a possible D gene is TRBD1 (5 bases). CDR1 is LNHDA, CDR2 SQIVND, per germline (reference sequence). Trimming stripped 3 bases from V and 6 bases from J, with 12 bases between. The CDR3 is made up of 14 amino acids. The CDR3 DNA sequence: TGTGCCAGTAGTATGGTGGAGGGGTCTCAGCCCCAGCATTTT. The encoded protein is CASSMVEGSQPQHF.

The V call is TRBV15, the J call TRBJ2-3, with D unresolved. Germline values: CDR1 LNHNV, CDR2 YYDKDF (reference sequence). V dropped 0 bases and J dropped 2 bases, with 18 bases sitting between them. There are 18 residues in the CDR3. The CDR3 sequence is CATSRDGRVAVFTDTQYF. CDR3 in DNA: TGTGCCACCAGCAGAGATGGTCGGGTGGCAGTGTTCACAGATACGCAGTATTTT.

In DNA form, the CDR3 reads TGCGCCAGCAGCCAAGCGACAGGGAGGACTGAAGCTTTCTTT. Its protein product is CASSQATGRTEAFF. This rearrangement joins TRBV4-1 to TRBJ1-1, with TRBD1 identical over 7 bases. The V gene end was trimmed by 1 base and the J gene end by 5 bases; junction bases not matched to a gene: 4. This CDR3 region has 14 residues. CDR1 is MGHRA and CDR2 is YSYEKL in the germline V gene.

V is TRBV5-8 and J is TRBJ2-3; TRBD1 might be the D (5 bases). Trimming removed 4 bases from V and 0 bases from J, with 18 bases in between. Per the germline V gene, CDR1 is SGHTS and CDR2 is YDEGEE. The CDR3 consists of 17 residues. CDR3 protein: CASSIGHQPRSTDTQYF. In DNA form, the CDR3 reads TGTGCCAGCAGCATAGGACACCAACCAAGGAGCACAGATACGCAGTATTTT.

This chain connects TRBV7-8 to TRBJ1-2; TRBD1 is a possible D gene (5 bases). The CDR3 loop spans 15 amino acids. V gave up 2 bases and J gave up 7 bases, with 17 bases separating them. The germline V gene encodes CDR1 SGHVS and CDR2 FQNEAQ. The CDR3 bases are TGTGCCAGCAGCTTATCCCCGGGGGGGTCGGGTGGCTACACCTTC. Translated: CASSLSPGGSGGYTF. The complete variable domain, with remaining parts taken from reference TRBV7-8 and TRBJ1-2, reads GAGVSQSPRYKVAKRGQDVALRCDPISGHVSLFWYQQALGQGPEFLTYFQNEAQLDKSGLPSDRFFAERPEGSVSTLKIQRTQQEDSAVYLCASSLSPGGSGGYTFGSGTRLTVV.

The J gene is TRBJ1-2, the V gene TRBV2, with 9 bases matching TRBD1. In germline, CDR1 is SNHLY, CDR2 FYNNEI. CDR3 length equals 18 residues. The V segment lost 0 bases and the J segment 5 bases; nucleotides outside the gene matches: 13. The CDR3 sequence is CASSEAPTPGQGPYGYTF. The CDR3, as DNA: TGTGCCAGCAGTGAAGCGCCAACCCCGGGACAGGGTCCTTATGGCTACACCTTC.

The V call is TRBV6-1, the J call TRBJ1-5, with 7 bases identical to TRBD1. The V and J ends lost 5 bases and 5 bases, in that order; junction bases with no gene match: 6. The CDR3 spans 14 residues. The germline V gene has CDR1 MNHNS and CDR2 SASEGT. CDR3 nucleotide sequence: TGTGCCAGCAGTTCCATCACAGGGGATCAGCCCCAGCATTTT. This encodes CASSSITGDQPQHF.

V gene TRBV7-9 combines with J gene TRBJ1-4, with D possibly being TRBD1 (6 bases). The germline V gene has CDR1 SEHNR and CDR2 FQNEAQ (reference sequence). The ends were cut back, 1 base at V and 4 bases at J, with 7 bases in the middle. The CDR3 is made up of 14 amino acids. In DNA, the CDR3 is TGTGCCAGCAGCTTAGTAGGGGGTAATGAAAAACTGTTTTTT. Translation: CASSLVGGNEKLFF.

The chain has TRBV6-5 and TRBJ2-6; no definite D call. Germline V gives CDR1 MNHEY, CDR2 SVGAGI. This CDR3 spans 14 amino acids. Trimming cost V 3 bases and J 0 bases, with 3 bases left between them. This CDR3 is CASSYNSGANVLTF. As DNA, the CDR3 is TGTGCCAGCAGTTATAACTCTGGGGCCAACGTCCTGACTTTC.

The CDR3 protein is CASRFQTSPEQYF. In DNA, the CDR3 is TGTGCCAGCAGGTTTCAAACCTCGCCCGAGCAGTACTTC. The V gene is TRBV7-2, the J gene TRBJ2-7, with D uncertain. V lost 6 bases to trimming and J lost 6 bases, with 15 bases between them. The CDR3 length is 13 residues. From germline, CDR1 is SGHTA and CDR2 FQGNSA.

This chain links TRBV7-9 with TRBJ1-4; D unresolved. The CDR3 length is 16 residues. CDR1 is SEHNR, CDR2 FQNEAQ, per germline (reference sequence). The V end was cut by 3 bases, the J end by 4 bases, with 15 bases between. CDR3 nucleotides: TGTGCCAGCAGCTTCCGTACGGGCAGGCGTAATGAAAAACTGTTTTTT. Amino acids: CASSFRTGRRNEKLFF. The full variable domain, rest sourced from reference TRBV7-9 and TRBJ1-4, is DTGVSQNPRHKITKRGQNVTFRCDPISEHNRLYWYRQTLGQGPEFLTYFQNEAQLEKSRLLSDRFSAERPKGSFSTLEIQRTEQGDSAMYLCASSFRTGRRNEKLFFGSGTQLSVL.

The chain recombines TRBV28 with TRBJ2-3; tentatively, D is TRBD1 or TRBD2 (7 bases each). V was shortened by 8 bases and J by 3 bases, with 18 bases between the two germline ends. This CDR3 contains 15 residues. Germline-derived CDR1 and CDR2 are MDHEN and SYDVKM. CDR3 loop: CASGVRGGHTDTQYF. CDR3 DNA: TGTGCCAGCGGTGTCAGGGGGGGGCATACAGATACGCAGTATTTT. Looking up the rest from reference TRBV28 and TRBJ2-3 gives the full variable domain: DVKVTQSSRYLVKRTGEKVFLECVQDMDHENMFWYRQDPGLGLRLIYFSYDVKMKEKGDIPEGYSVSREKKERFSLILESASTNQTSMYLCASGVRGGHTDTQYFGPGTRLTVL.

The CDR3 protein is CASSPRDNYGYTF. The CDR3 DNA sequence: TGTGCCAGCAGCCCGAGGGATAACTATGGCTACACCTTC. The rearrangement uses TRBV7-9 and TRBJ1-2; D ambiguous. This CDR3 region has 13 residues. CDR1 is SEHNR, CDR2 FQNEAQ, per germline (reference sequence). The V end lost 5 bases, the J end lost 1 base, and 8 bases lay between the germline ends. The whole variable domain, remainder taken from reference TRBV7-9 and TRBJ1-2, is DTGVSQNPRHKITKRGQNVTFRCDPISEHNRLYWYRQTLGQGPEFLTYFQNEAQLEKSRLLSDRFSAERPKGSFSTLEIQRTEQGDSAMYLCASSPRDNYGYTFGSGTRLTVV.

The J gene is TRBJ1-2, the V gene TRBV19; no definite D call. The CDR3 spans 13 residues. V was cut by 1 base and J by 8 bases, with 11 bases left in between. CDR1 and CDR2 from the germline V gene are LNHDA and SQIVND (reference sequence). The DNA for the CDR3 is TGTGCCAGTAGTATAGGCCGGGGTCAGGGCTACACCTTC. As protein: CASSIGRGQGYTF.

To note about this clone: This sample also contains other DNA sequences that code for the same CDR3. V is TRBV29-1 and J is TRBJ1-2, with D perhaps matching TRBD1 (5 bases). Trimming took off 4 bases at V and 0 bases at J, with 9 bases between the two ends. The CDR3 is 13 residues long. Germline CDR1 and CDR2: SQVTM and ANQGSEA. CDR3 sequence (DNA): TGCAGCGTTGGGGCAGGGACTAACTATGGCTACACCTTC. Protein product: CSVGAGTNYGYTF.